A single sample gave rise to the 23 T cell receptor beta chains below, sequenced in a study of T cells after yellow fever vaccination. In TCRdb, the 5' RACE reads were re-called with MiXCR into one record per CDR3 protein. The sample yields about 150,000 distinct CDR3 sequences, less than 8.5% seen once. The sequences come from CD4+ T cells sorted from PBMCs, collected 10 days after the yellow fever booster vaccination. Every receptor here comes from a young man who received the YFV17D yellow fever vaccine.

A word on this clonotype: A read error may explain this, as a much larger clone is one base away. CDR3 DNA: TGCAGCTCGACGGGCCCGGCGGCTGAAGCTTCCTTT. Translation: CSSTGPAAEASF. This chain joins TRBV29-1 and TRBJ1-1; no definite D call. The CDR3 is 12 residues long. The germline V gene encodes CDR1 SQVTM and CDR2 ANQGSEA. The entire variable domain, with the rest obtained from reference TRBV29-1 and TRBJ1-1, is as follows: SAVISQKPSRDICQRGTSLTIQCQVDSQVTMMFWYRQQPGQSLTLIATANQGSEATYESGFVIDKFPISRPNLTFSTLTVSNMSPEDSSIYLCSSTGPAAEASFGQGTRLTVV.

Many counts were recorded for this clonotype. The chain combines TRBV3-1 with TRBJ2-2; D ambiguous. CDR3 length: 14 amino acids. Germline V gene lookup returns CDR1 LGHDT and CDR2 YNNKEL (reference sequence). V was pared by 4 bases and J by 6 bases, with 12 bases between. Here the CDR3 reads CASSRTDLAGELFF. The CDR3 nucleotides are TGTGCCAGCAGCCGAACGGACCTGGCCGGGGAGCTGTTTTTT.

Of note for this clonotype: Here the CDR3 omits its conserved ending phenylalanine or tryptophan, so a read error is the likely source. The limits of the CDR3 on the DNA are not certain, so only TCRdb's listed CDR3 is given. V gene TRBV28 combines with J gene TRBJ2-1; TRBD2, the D gene given by the table, was not confirmed from the DNA. Germline V CDR1 and CDR2: MDHEN, SYDVKM. The CDR3 numbers 14 amino acids, ends counted. CDR3 protein: CASNDPFIAGEVEI.

This clonotype has only a few counts. V is TRBV5-1 and J is TRBJ2-5; the D gene could be TRBD1 or TRBD2 (5 bases each). V lost 0 bases and J lost 1, with 10 bases in between. This CDR3 comprises 15 residues. The V gene's germline CDR1 is SGHRS and CDR2 YFSETQ. The CDR3 region has the DNA TGCGCCAGCAGCTTGGCTGGGGGTTCCCAAGAGACCCAGTACTTC. Encoded protein: CASSLAGGSQETQYF. Based on the CDR3 plus reference TRBV5-1 and TRBJ2-5, the full variable domain is KAGVTQTPRYLIKTRGQQVTLSCSPISGHRSVSWYQQTPGQGLQFLFEYFSETQRNKGNFPGRFSGRQFSNSRSEMNVSTLELGDSALYLCASSLAGGSQETQYFGPGTRLLVL.

At least ten counts were recorded for this clonotype. The chain combines TRBV4-3 with TRBJ2-5; 7 nucleotides match TRBD1. In germline, CDR1 is LGHNA, CDR2 YSLEER. V gave up 2 bases and J gave up 1 base; unmatched junction bases: 7. The CDR3 is 16 residues long. The CDR3 loop reads CASSQSRDRAQETQYF. CDR3 DNA sequence: TGCGCCAGCAGCCAATCCAGGGACAGAGCCCAAGAGACCCAGTACTTC.

This clonotype came up a few times. This chain connects TRBV19 to TRBJ2-7, with a weak D call TRBD1 (5 bases). The V end lost 8 bases, the J end lost 0 bases, and 11 bases lay between the germline ends. Germline lookup yields CDR1 LNHDA and CDR2 SQIVND (reference sequence). This CDR3 contains 13 residues. In nucleotides, the CDR3 is TGTGCCAGTGGAGACAGAAACTCCTACGAGCAGTACTTC. Its protein product is CASGDRNSYEQYF.

This clonotype came up many times. At one of its ends the junction is not consistent with the germline gene, which may arise from a read error. The V gene is TRBV6-6, the J gene TRBJ2-5, with TRBD2 matching 7 bases. The length of the CDR3 is 13 residues. CDR1 is MNHNY and CDR2 is SVGAGI in the germline V gene (reference sequence). The CDR3 sequence: CASSSGLGEIQYF. As DNA, the CDR3 is TGTGCCAGCAGTTCCGGACTAGGGGAGATCCAGTACTTC.

In its sample, this clonotype was seen many times. The rearrangement links TRBV28 to TRBJ2-7; TRBD2 might be the D (6 bases). The CDR3 is made up of 13 amino acids. Germline V gives CDR1 MDHEN, CDR2 SYDVKM. With 6 bases removed from V and 0 bases from J, the gap between germline ends came to 9 bases. The CDR3 DNA reads TGTGCCAGCAGGCGGCGGGGCTCCTACGAGCAGTACTTC. Translated, it gives CASRRRGSYEQYF.

This clonotype was found a few times. This chain joins TRBV6-2 or TRBV6-3 and TRBJ2-1; 8 bases agree with TRBD2. CDR1 is MNHEY and CDR2 is SVGEGT in the germline V gene. The V segment lost 4 bases and the J segment 12 bases; nucleotides outside the gene matches: 20. CDR3 length: 17 amino acids. The DNA for the CDR3 is TGTGCCAGCAGTTCCAACCTAGCGGGCCCCGCCAACAGTGGGCAGTTCTTC. Residues: CASSSNLAGPANSGQFF.

This clonotype came up many times. The chain combines TRBV28 with TRBJ2-7, with 9 bases identical to TRBD1. V trimming: 6 bases; J trimming: 4 bases; junction bases outside the gene matches: 10. CDR3 length: 15 amino acids. Germline V gene lookup returns CDR1 MDHEN and CDR2 SYDVKM. This chain's CDR3 is CASRPSQGAGYEQYF. The CDR3 nucleotides read TGTGCCAGCAGGCCTTCACAGGGGGCAGGTTACGAGCAGTACTTC.

This clonotype was counted many times. The CDR3 spells CASSLGPGYTF. Written as DNA, the CDR3 is TGTGCCAGCAGCTTGGGACCAGGCTACACCTTC. This sequence joins TRBV5-6 and TRBJ1-2; D gene ambiguous. This CDR3 spans 11 amino acids. The ends were cut back, 0 bases at V and 8 bases at J, with 5 bases in the middle. CDR1 and CDR2 from the germline V gene are SGHDT and YYEEEE.

The table lists this clonotype with many counts. This rearrangement joins TRBV5-1 to TRBJ2-7, with D unclear. Between the trimmed V and J ends, which lost 1 base and 0 bases, there was a span of 8 bases. Per the germline V gene, CDR1 is SGHRS and CDR2 is YFSETQ. The CDR3 is 14 residues long. The CDR3 reads CASSLSRTSYEQYF. CDR3 in DNA: TGCGCCAGCAGCTTGTCCCGGACCTCCTACGAGCAGTACTTC.

On this clonotype itself: The germline gene is not matched at one end of the junction; a read error may be the cause. This chain links TRBV7-2 with TRBJ2-5; D ambiguous. This CDR3 comprises 15 residues. The V gene's germline CDR1 is SGHTA and CDR2 FQGNSA. The CDR3 spells CAGSPQVSSLETQYF. In DNA, the CDR3 is TGTGCCGGCAGTCCCCAGGTGTCAAGTTTGGAGACCCAGTACTTC.

This clonotype was counted many times. J is TRBJ2-2 and V is TRBV10-3; 8 bases are shared with TRBD1. The CDR3 totals 17 residues. Trimming removed 0 bases from V and 6 bases from J; junction bases left unmatched: 9. Germline CDR1 ENHRY, CDR2 SYGVKD. Here the CDR3 reads CAISESGPGGASGELFF. The CDR3 DNA is TGTGCCATCAGTGAGTCGGGACCAGGGGGCGCATCCGGGGAGCTGTTTTTT.

About this clonotype: A much more abundant neighbour one base away suggests this may be a read error. The chain joins TRBV28 to TRBJ2-2; no clear D. The length of the CDR3 is 12 residues. Germline CDR1 reads MDHEN; CDR2 reads SYDVKM. V was cut by 7 bases and J by 4 bases, with 7 bases left in between. The DNA of the CDR3 is TGTGCCAGCATCAAAATCACCGGGGAGCTGTTTTTT. It yields the protein CASIKITGELFF.

This clonotype was picked up many times. The V call is TRBV24-1, the J call TRBJ2-1, with 7 bases matching TRBD2. This CDR3 has 13 amino acids. V shed 5 bases and J 8 bases; nucleotides not matched to a gene: 5. Germline lookup yields CDR1 KGHDR and CDR2 SFDVKD. The DNA of the CDR3 is TGTGCCACCAGTGGGGACTATCGCGATGAGCAGTTCTTC. Protein sequence: CATSGDYRDEQFF.

There are a few counts of this clonotype. The genes are TRBV7-2 and TRBJ2-1, with 11 bases aligning to TRBD2. CDR1 and CDR2 (germline): SGHTA, FQGNSA. The CDR3 covers 15 residues. V trimming: 5 bases; J trimming: 3 bases; junction bases outside the gene matches: 3. The DNA of the CDR3 is TGTGCCAGCAGCCTACTAGCGGGGGTCTACAATGAGCAGTTCTTC. It yields the protein CASSLLAGVYNEQFF.

Many counts were recorded for this clonotype. This chain links TRBV5-1 with TRBJ2-1; no reliable D call. Germline V gives CDR1 SGHRS, CDR2 YFSETQ. Trimming cost V 0 bases and J 2 bases, with 9 bases left between them. This CDR3 region has 15 residues. The CDR3 spells CASSLESQTYNEQFF. Written as DNA, the CDR3 is TGCGCCAGCAGCTTGGAATCGCAAACCTACAATGAGCAGTTCTTC. The full variable domain, in which reference TRBV5-1 and TRBJ2-1 provide the parts outside the CDR3, is KAGVTQTPRYLIKTRGQQVTLSCSPISGHRSVSWYQQTPGQGLQFLFEYFSETQRNKGNFPGRFSGRQFSNSRSEMNVSTLELGDSALYLCASSLESQTYNEQFFGPGTRLTVL.

This clonotype showed up many times. J is TRBJ2-7 and V is TRBV20-1; D is tentatively TRBD1 or TRBD2 (5 bases each). Per germline, CDR1 DFQATT and CDR2 SNEGSKA (reference sequence). Trimming pared 6 bases from V and 0 bases from J, leaving 15 bases between. The CDR3 spans 14 residues. The CDR3 reads CSAEKTGPSYEQYF. The CDR3 DNA reads TGCAGTGCGGAAAAGACGGGACCCTCCTACGAGCAGTACTTC.

This clonotype was counted many times. The chain uses TRBV7-3 and TRBJ2-3, with 15 bases lining up with TRBD2. Trimming took 5 bases from V and 2 from J; bases not matched to a gene: 5. Germline-derived CDR1 and CDR2 are SGHTA and FQGTGA. This CDR3 contains 17 residues. CDR3 nucleotide sequence: TGTGCCAGCAGCCCGGGGACTAGCGGGAGGACCACAGATACGCAGTATTTT. This sequence encodes CASSPGTSGRTTDTQYF.

This clonotype was detected many times. The V gene is TRBV20-1, the J gene TRBJ2-5, with 8 bases lining up with TRBD2. The CDR3 is 13 amino acids. Per germline, CDR1 DFQATT and CDR2 SNEGSKA (reference sequence). The trim removed 4 bases at V and 2 bases at J, leaving 3 bases unmatched. The CDR3 region is CSAMAGGQETQYF. The CDR3 DNA reads as TGCAGTGCTATGGCGGGAGGTCAAGAGACCCAGTACTTC.

This clonotype was observed a handful of times. The chain's CDR3 is CASSKGGAEGSPLHF. The CDR3 bases are TGTGCCAGCTCCAAAGGAGGCGCGGAGGGCTCACCCCTCCACTTT. V and J are TRBV18 and TRBJ1-6; D gene unclear. The V and J ends lost 6 bases and 10 bases respectively, with 19 bases between them. Germline V CDR1 and CDR2: KGHSH, LQKENI. This CDR3 spans 15 amino acids. The whole variable domain, filled in from reference TRBV18 and TRBJ1-6, reads NAGVMQNPRHLVRRRGQEARLRCSPMKGHSHVYWYRQLPEEGLKFMVYLQKENIIDESGMPKERFSAEFPKEGPSILRIQQVVRGDSAAYFCASSKGGAEGSPLHFGNGTRLTVT.

Many counts were recorded for this clonotype. V and J are TRBV3-1 and TRBJ2-5, with TRBD1 matching over 8 bases. The junction had 4 bases not matched to a gene; V was cut back by 1 base and J by 3 bases. Germline V gene data show CDR1 as LGHDT and CDR2 as YNNKEL (reference sequence). The CDR3 extends over 15 amino acids. This chain's CDR3 is CASSQGWDRKETQYF. The CDR3 DNA is TGTGCCAGCAGCCAAGGGTGGGACAGGAAAGAGACCCAGTACTTC.